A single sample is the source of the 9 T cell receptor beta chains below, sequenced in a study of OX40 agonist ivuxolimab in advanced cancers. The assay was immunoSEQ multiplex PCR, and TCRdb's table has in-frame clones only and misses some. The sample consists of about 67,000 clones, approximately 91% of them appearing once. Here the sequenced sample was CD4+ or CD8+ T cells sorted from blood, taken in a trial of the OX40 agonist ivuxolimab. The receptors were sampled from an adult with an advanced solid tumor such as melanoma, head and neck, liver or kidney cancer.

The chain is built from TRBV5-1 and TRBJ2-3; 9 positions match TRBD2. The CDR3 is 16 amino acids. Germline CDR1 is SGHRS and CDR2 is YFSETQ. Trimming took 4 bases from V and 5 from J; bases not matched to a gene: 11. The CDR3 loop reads CASSDFLAGTLDTQYF. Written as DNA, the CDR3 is TGCGCCAGCAGCGATTTCCTAGCGGGGACTCTAGATACGCAGTATTTT.

CDR3 sequence reads: CASSRGLAGAADTQYF. The CDR3 nucleotides read TGTGCCAGCAGCCGAGGACTAGCGGGAGCGGCAGATACGCAGTATTTT. This sequence joins TRBV2 and TRBJ2-3, with 13 positions matching TRBD2. J was trimmed by 4 bases and V by 6 bases; bases with no gene match: 7. The CDR3 totals 16 residues. Per the germline V gene, CDR1 is SNHLY and CDR2 is FYNNEI. The full variable domain, rest sourced from reference TRBV2 and TRBJ2-3, is EPEVTQTPSHQVTQMGQEVILRCVPISNHLYFYWYRQILGQKVEFLVSFYNNEISEKSEIFDDQFSVERPDGSNFTLKIRSTKLEDSAMYFCASSRGLAGAADTQYFGPGTRLTVL.

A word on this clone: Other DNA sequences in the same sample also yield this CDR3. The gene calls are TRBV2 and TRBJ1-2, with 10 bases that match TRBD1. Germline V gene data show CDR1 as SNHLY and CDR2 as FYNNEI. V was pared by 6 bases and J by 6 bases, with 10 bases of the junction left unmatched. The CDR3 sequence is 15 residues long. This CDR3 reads CASSQEDRGSNGYTF. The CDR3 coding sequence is TGTGCCAGCAGCCAGGAGGACAGGGGGTCCAATGGCTACACCTTC.

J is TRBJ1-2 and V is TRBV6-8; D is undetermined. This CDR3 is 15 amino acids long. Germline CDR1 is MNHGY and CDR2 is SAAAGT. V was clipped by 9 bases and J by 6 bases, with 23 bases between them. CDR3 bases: TGTGCCAGACACCGGGGATCCACGAGGCCCCATGGCTACACCTTC. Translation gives CARHRGSTRPHGYTF.

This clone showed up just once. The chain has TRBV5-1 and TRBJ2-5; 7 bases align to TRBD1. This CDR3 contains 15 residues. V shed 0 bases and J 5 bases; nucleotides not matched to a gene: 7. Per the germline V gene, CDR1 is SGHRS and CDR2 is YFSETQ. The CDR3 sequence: CASSLGPTGEETQYF. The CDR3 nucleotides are TGCGCCAGCAGCTTGGGGCCCACAGGGGAGGAGACCCAGTACTTC.

CDR3 protein: CASSSEGAGQETQYF. The CDR3, as DNA: TGTGCCAGCAGTTCAGAGGGCGCAGGCCAAGAGACCCAGTACTTC. The chain joins TRBV6-5 to TRBJ2-5, with a possible D match to TRBD2 (5 bases). The CDR3 covers 15 residues. Germline V gives CDR1 MNHEY, CDR2 SVGAGI. The V end was cut by 4 bases, the J end by 1 base, with 13 bases between.

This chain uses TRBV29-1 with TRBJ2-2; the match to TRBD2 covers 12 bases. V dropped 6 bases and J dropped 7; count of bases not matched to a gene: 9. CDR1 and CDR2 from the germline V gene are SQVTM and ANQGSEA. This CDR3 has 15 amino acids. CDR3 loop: CSVDKTSGSSGELFF. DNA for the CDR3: TGCAGCGTAGACAAGACTAGCGGGAGCAGCGGGGAGCTGTTTTTT.

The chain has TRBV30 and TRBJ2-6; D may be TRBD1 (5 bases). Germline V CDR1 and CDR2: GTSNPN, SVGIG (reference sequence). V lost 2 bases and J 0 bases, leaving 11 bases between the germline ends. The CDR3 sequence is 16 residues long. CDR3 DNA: TGTGCCTGGAGTATGGGGCACAGCTCTGGGGCCAACGTCCTGACTTTC. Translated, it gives CAWSMGHSSGANVLTF.

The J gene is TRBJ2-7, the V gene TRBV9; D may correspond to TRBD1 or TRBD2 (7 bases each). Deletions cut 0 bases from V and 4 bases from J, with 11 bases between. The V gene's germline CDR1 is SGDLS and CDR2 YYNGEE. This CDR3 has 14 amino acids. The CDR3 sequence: CASSVGQGGYEQYF. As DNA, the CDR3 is TGTGCCAGCAGCGTAGGGCAGGGGGGGTACGAGCAGTACTTC.